These T cell receptor beta chains were read from a single sample in a study of T cell responses to AZD1222 COVID-19 vaccine. Sequenced by immunoSEQ multiplex PCR; TCRdb stores in-frame clones only, minus some. The sample shows approximately 110,000 clones, approximately 85% of them seen only once. The starting material was peripheral blood, obtained on day 0 of MenACWY control vaccination. These TCRs come from an adult in good health. The CDR3 runs from the conserved cysteine through the conserved F or W. A D gene is named only where the DNA matches it firmly. Rows may omit the clone size; those that give it use once, few, many or a size class.

cdr3_nt,cdr3_aa,d_call,clone_size,v_call,j_call
TGTGCCAGCAACGCCCAGGAGAACTCACCCCTCCACTTT,CASNAQENSPLHF,.,.,TRBV7-2,TRBJ1-6
TGTGCCAGCAGCCCTCGGTTTGAGCAGTACTTC,CASSPRFEQYF,.,.,TRBV7-2,TRBJ2-7
TGTGCCAGCAGTGACTCGGACAGGGGACTTAGGCATAATTTTGATAATCAGCCCCAGCATTTT,CASSDSDRGLRHNFDNQPQHF,TRBD1,.,TRBV6-4,TRBJ1-5
TGCGCCAGCAGCTTGGGAGAAAAACTTTCGAGGTTCTATAATTCACCCCTCCACTTT,CASSLGEKLSRFYNSPLHF,.,.,TRBV5-1,TRBJ1-6
TGTGCCAGCAGCCAGCAGGGTATCTATGGCTACACCTTC,CASSQQGIYGYTF,.,.,TRBV14,TRBJ1-2
TGTGCCACCAGCACCGACGTAGCAGTCCCGGGGGACTCCGGGAATCAGCCCCAGCATTTT,CATSTDVAVPGDSGNQPQHF,.,once,TRBV24-1,TRBJ1-5
TGTGCCAGCAGAGGCAGGGGATATCTGCCCCAGCATTTT,CASRGRGYLPQHF,.,.,TRBV28,TRBJ1-5
TGTGCCAGCAGACGACAGGGGATCTCCTACGAGCAGTACTTC,CASRRQGISYEQYF,TRBD1,.,TRBV2,TRBJ2-7
TGCGCCAGCAGGTCCGGGACTAGCGGCTTTGCGGAGCAGTTCTTC,CASRSGTSGFAEQFF,TRBD2,.,TRBV4-3,TRBJ2-1
TGTGCTAGTGGTTTGGGACTAGCGGGGGTTGATGAGCAGTTCTTC,CASGLGLAGVDEQFF,TRBD2,.,TRBV12-5,TRBJ2-1
TGTGCCAGCAGCTTACGACCGACAGGGGGAACCTACGAGCAGTACTTC,CASSLRPTGGTYEQYF,TRBD1,.,TRBV5-5,TRBJ2-7
TGTGCCAGCAGCATACAGGGGATTCCTGGCTACACCTTC,CASSIQGIPGYTF,TRBD1,.,TRBV5-5,TRBJ1-2
TGTGCCACCAATAAGGGGGAGAACACTGAAGCTTTCTTT,CATNKGENTEAFF,.,.,TRBV24-1,TRBJ1-1
TGTGCCTGGCGGGGGGGCCGGGATGAGCAGTTCTTC,CAWRGGRDEQFF,TRBD2,.,TRBV30,TRBJ2-1